These 30 T cell receptor beta chains were sequenced from one sample in a study of T cells after yellow fever vaccination. One entry per CDR3 protein, called by TCRdb with MiXCR from the 5' RACE reads. Among 620,000 or so distinct CDR3 sequences listed, about 12% were seen once. The sequences come from PBMCs, collected on the day of the yellow fever booster vaccination. The source of these receptors is a man aged 30-40 years who received the YFV17D yellow fever vaccine.

A few counts support this clonotype. V usage is TRBV15 and J usage is TRBJ2-7; TRBD1 or TRBD2 may be the D gene (6 bases each). V was trimmed by 4 bases and J by 5 bases, leaving 12 bases between them. Germline loops: CDR1 LNHNV, CDR2 YYDKDF (reference sequence). The CDR3 sequence is 13 residues long. The CDR3 sequence: CATSTSGAHEQYF. The CDR3 DNA reads TGTGCCACCAGCACCTCGGGGGCCCACGAGCAGTACTTC.

The V and J genes are TRBV19 and TRBJ2-2, with D perhaps matching TRBD1 or TRBD2 (7 bases each). V lost 8 bases to trimming and J lost 1 base, with 20 bases between them. This CDR3 is 17 amino acids long. Germline CDR1 LNHDA, CDR2 SQIVND (reference sequence). CDR3 protein: CASVDREGGRNTGELFF. CDR3 in DNA: TGTGCCAGTGTAGACAGGGAAGGCGGGAGGAACACCGGGGAGCTGTTTTTT.

This clonotype came up a few times. The chain uses TRBV5-4 and TRBJ2-2, with D unclear. The ends were cut back, 5 bases at V and 2 bases at J, with 13 bases in the middle. This CDR3 is built from 15 residues. Germline-derived CDR1 and CDR2 are SGHNT and YYREEE (reference sequence). CDR3 nucleotide sequence: TGTGCCAGCAGTTCGACACCTTTTAACACCGGGGAGCTGTTTTTT. This gives the protein CASSSTPFNTGELFF.

The chain recombines TRBV20-1 with TRBJ2-3; 10 nucleotides agree with TRBD2. The CDR3 sequence is 16 residues long. Germline CDR1 reads DFQATT; CDR2 reads SNEGSKA (reference sequence). Germline trimming cut 1 base from V and 2 bases from J; bases unmatched to any gene: 6. CDR3 DNA: TGCAGTGCTAGAGTGCTAGCGGGAGCATTCACAGATACGCAGTATTTT. This gives the protein CSARVLAGAFTDTQYF.

This clonotype was counted between two and nine times. The rearrangement uses TRBV10-3 and TRBJ2-7, with 10 positions matching TRBD2. Germline-derived CDR1 and CDR2 are ENHRY and SYGVKD. The CDR3 spans 15 residues. Unmatched junction bases numbered 10, after V lost 0 bases and J lost 11 bases. In nucleotides, the CDR3 is TGTGCCATCAGTGAGTCGACACTAGCGGGGTGGGGAAAGTACTTC. This sequence encodes CAISESTLAGWGKYF.

This rearrangement joins TRBV6-1 to TRBJ1-5; 7 nucleotides match TRBD1. Germline CDR1 reads MNHNS; CDR2 reads SASEGT. The CDR3 consists of 14 residues. The junction had 13 bases not matched to a gene; V was cut back by 6 bases and J by 11 bases. The CDR3 region has the DNA TGTGCCAGCAGGCGGACAGGACCACAACAATCCCAGCATTTT. This codes for CASRRTGPQQSQHF.

This clonotype was counted a few times. This chain joins TRBV4-3 and TRBJ2-3; no clear D gene. The germline gives CDR1 LGHNA, CDR2 YSLEER. This CDR3 contains 14 residues. Trimming took off 3 bases at V and 2 bases at J, with 9 bases between the two ends. The CDR3 sequence: CASSHTVLTDTQYF. CDR3 sequence (DNA): TGCGCCAGCAGCCACACGGTTCTCACAGATACGCAGTATTTT.

The chain combines TRBV6-2 or TRBV6-3 with TRBJ2-1; weak D call: TRBD2 (6 bases). Per germline, CDR1 MNHEY and CDR2 SVGEGT. The CDR3 runs 14 residues. Trimming pared 8 bases from V and 8 bases from J, leaving 19 bases between. Here the CDR3 DNA reads TGTGCCAGCCTTACTAGAGGGAGGCCCTATGAGCAGTTCTTC. This translates into CASLTRGRPYEQFF.

This clonotype came up a few times. The chain couples TRBV18 to TRBJ2-7; D not resolved. Per the germline V gene, CDR1 is KGHSH and CDR2 is LQKENI. This CDR3 comprises 16 residues. The germline V and J ends were trimmed by 5 bases and 1 base, with 18 bases remaining between them. CDR3 in amino acids: CASSSSDWRSSYEQYF. The CDR3 DNA reads TGTGCCAGCTCATCCTCAGACTGGCGTTCGTCCTACGAGCAGTACTTC.

The V gene is TRBV28, the J gene TRBJ2-5, with D tentatively TRBD2 (5 bases). The CDR3 runs 14 residues. The germline CDR1 and CDR2 sequences are MDHEN and SYDVKM. The V end lost 3 bases, the J end lost 4 bases, and 12 bases lay between the germline ends. The CDR3 spells CASSLERRSETQYF. The CDR3 nucleotides are TGTGCCAGCAGTTTGGAGAGGAGGTCAGAGACCCAGTACTTC. The variable domain in full, completed from reference TRBV28 and TRBJ2-5, reads DVKVTQSSRYLVKRTGEKVFLECVQDMDHENMFWYRQDPGLGLRLIYFSYDVKMKEKGDIPEGYSVSREKKERFSLILESASTNQTSMYLCASSLERRSETQYFGPGTRLLVL.

This clonotype has more than one count but fewer than ten. This chain connects TRBV20-1 to TRBJ2-3; 9 bases are shared with TRBD2. CDR3 length: 14 amino acids. The germline V gene encodes CDR1 DFQATT and CDR2 SNEGSKA (reference sequence). The J segment lost 0 bases and the V segment lost 6 bases, leaving 4 bases of the junction unmatched. The CDR3 DNA reads TGCAGTGCCGGGACTAGCAAGAGCACAGATACGCAGTATTTT. This gives the protein CSAGTSKSTDTQYF.

V is TRBV6-1 and J is TRBJ2-5, with D possibly being TRBD2 (5 bases). This CDR3 spans 13 amino acids. CDR1 and CDR2 (germline): MNHNS, SASEGT. Trimming took off 8 bases at V and 5 bases at J, with 15 bases between the two ends. CDR3 coding DNA: TGTGCCAGCTGTCGGGCACGAGGGGAGACCCAGTACTTC. Protein product: CASCRARGETQYF.

The table lists this clonotype with a few counts. This rearrangement joins TRBV27 to TRBJ1-1; maybe TRBD1 (6 bases). With 9 bases removed from V and 1 base from J, the gap between germline ends came to 21 bases. From germline, CDR1 is MNHEY and CDR2 SMNVEV (reference sequence). The CDR3 has 16 amino acids. The CDR3 reads CASAKRAGDANTEAFF. CDR3 in DNA: TGTGCCAGTGCAAAAAGGGCAGGGGATGCGAACACTGAAGCTTTCTTT.

V usage is TRBV10-2 and J usage is TRBJ2-2, with 7 bases identical to TRBD1. Germline-derived CDR1 and CDR2 are WSHSY and SAAADI. The CDR3 spans 14 residues. V dropped 4 bases and J dropped 10; count of bases not matched to a gene: 9. The CDR3 DNA follows: TGCGCCAGCAGTGTTTTGGGACAGAGTTCGGAGCTGTTTTTT. The encoded protein is CASSVLGQSSELFF.

This clonotype turned up a few times. A junction boundary mismatches the germline segment, possibly from a read error. The V gene is TRBV20-1, the J gene TRBJ1-3; the match to TRBD1 covers 8 bases. From germline, CDR1 is DFQATT and CDR2 SNEGSKA (reference sequence). The CDR3 loop spans 13 amino acids. The CDR3 region has the DNA TGCAGTGCAAGACAGGGGCCTGGATACACCATATATTTT. Translating it yields CSARQGPGYTIYF.

The gene calls are TRBV28 and TRBJ2-1; D possibly corresponds to TRBD2 (5 bases). CDR3 length: 16 residues. Trimming stripped 7 bases from V and 1 base from J, with 17 bases between. Germline CDR1 MDHEN, CDR2 SYDVKM. The CDR3 DNA follows: TGTGCCAGCAACCCACTGAGGGCCTTGTCCTACAATGAGCAGTTCTTC. The encoded protein is CASNPLRALSYNEQFF.

For this clonotype: One end of the junction does not line up with germline, which may come from a read error. The chain uses TRBV5-5 and TRBJ2-1, with a weak D call TRBD1 (5 bases). Germline V gives CDR1 SGHKS, CDR2 YYEKEE (reference sequence). This CDR3 is 12 amino acids long. The CDR3 DNA follows: TGTGCCAGCAGCGGGCAGGGCATTGAGCTGTTCTTC. This sequence encodes CASSGQGIELFF.

This chain joins TRBV7-9 and TRBJ2-5; 7 nucleotides match TRBD1. Germline values: CDR1 SEHNR, CDR2 FQNEAQ (reference sequence). This CDR3 has 14 amino acids. Losses at the gene ends were 5 bases for V and 0 bases for J; bases not matched to a gene: 3. The CDR3 protein is CASSPDRDQETQYF. CDR3 DNA sequence: TGTGCCAGCAGCCCAGACAGGGACCAAGAGACCCAGTACTTC.

This clonotype was seen many times. V and J are TRBV6-5 and TRBJ2-6, with a possible D match to TRBD2 (7 bases). Germline loops: CDR1 MNHEY, CDR2 SVGAGI. CDR3 length equals 16 residues. V was pared by 0 bases and J by 7 bases, with 13 bases between. The CDR3 loop is CASSYSIGGLANVLTF. As DNA, the CDR3 is TGTGCCAGCAGTTACTCGATCGGGGGGCTAGCCAACGTCCTGACTTTC.

This clonotype was recorded a few times. This rearrangement joins TRBV7-2 to TRBJ1-4; no clear D. The CDR3 loop spans 16 amino acids. Germline assignment: CDR1 SGHTA and CDR2 FQGNSA. The ends were cut back, 1 base at V and 8 bases at J, with 17 bases in the middle. The CDR3 DNA sequence: TGTGCCAGCAGCTTAGGTCCAGACACCCAAAGGGAAAAACTGTTTTTT. The encoded protein is CASSLGPDTQREKLFF.

This clonotype was detected many times. The gene calls are TRBV5-4 and TRBJ2-5; no reliable D call. The CDR3 runs to 13 residues. Germline CDR1 SGHNT, CDR2 YYREEE (reference sequence). The ends were cut back, 2 bases at V and 4 bases at J, with 9 bases in the middle. The CDR3 protein is CASSFASRETQYF. CDR3 coding DNA: TGTGCCAGCAGCTTTGCCTCCCGAGAGACCCAGTACTTC.

Only a few counts were recorded for this clonotype. DNA for the CDR3: TGTGCCAGCAGCCGGGGCGGGGGCGCGGAGCCCCAGCATTTT. Translating it yields CASSRGGGAEPQHF. V gene TRBV3-1 combines with J gene TRBJ1-5, with D possibly matching TRBD1 (6 bases). The CDR3 runs 14 residues. Germline loops: CDR1 LGHDT, CDR2 YNNKEL (reference sequence). V lost 4 bases and J lost 8, with 15 bases in between. The variable domain in full, completed from reference TRBV3-1 and TRBJ1-5, reads DTAVSQTPKYLVTQMGNDKSIKCEQNLGHDTMYWYKQDSKKFLKIMFSYNNKELIINETVPNRFSPKSPDKAHLNLHINSLELGDSAVYFCASSRGGGAEPQHFGDGTRLSIL.

Ten or more counts support this clonotype. V is TRBV5-1 and J is TRBJ1-1; no clear D. The CDR3 runs 13 residues. Germline loops: CDR1 SGHRS, CDR2 YFSETQ. Deletions cut 0 bases from V and 2 bases from J, with 5 bases between. The CDR3 DNA is TGCGCCAGCAGCTTGGGGTCTAACACTGAAGCTTTCTTT. Protein product: CASSLGSNTEAFF.

The V call is TRBV5-5, the J call TRBJ2-1, with 7 bases that match TRBD2. V lost 1 base, J lost 0 bases, and 7 bases stayed unmatched. Germline CDR1 SGHKS, CDR2 YYEKEE (reference sequence). The CDR3 covers 17 residues. The CDR3 DNA reads TGTGCCAGCAGCTTGATTGTGGGCGGGAGCTCCTACAATGAGCAGTTCTTC. This translates into CASSLIVGGSSYNEQFF.

The J gene is TRBJ2-7, the V gene TRBV28; D is perhaps TRBD1 or TRBD2 (5 bases each). The germline V gene encodes CDR1 MDHEN and CDR2 SYDVKM. This CDR3 comprises 12 residues. Trimming left V 6 bases short and J 7 bases short, with 13 bases between. The CDR3 protein is CASSVSWGEQYF. The CDR3, as DNA: TGTGCCAGCAGCGTATCCTGGGGGGAGCAGTACTTC.

This clonotype has just a few counts. The J gene is TRBJ2-2, the V gene TRBV27; no firm D call. The CDR3 covers 14 residues. The V gene's germline CDR1 is MNHEY and CDR2 SMNVEV (reference sequence). Trimming shortened V by 7 bases and J by 0 bases, and 9 bases separated the two germline ends. CDR3 DNA: TGTGCCAGCACCAGGAGTTCGAACACCGGGGAGCTGTTTTTT. It is translated as CASTRSSNTGELFF.

As concerns this clonotype: A junction boundary mismatches the germline segment, possibly from a read error. The chain has TRBV12-3 or TRBV12-4 and TRBJ2-2; no clear D. The length of the CDR3 is 11 residues. For the CDR3, the DNA is TGTTCCAGCAGTTTACTCCGGGAGCTGTTTTTT. It codes for CSSSLLRELFF.

The chain joins TRBV28 to TRBJ2-7; tentatively, D is TRBD1 (5 bases). The germline V gene has CDR1 MDHEN and CDR2 SYDVKM. The CDR3 has 14 amino acids. V lost 5 bases, J lost 1 base, and 12 bases lay in between. DNA for the CDR3: TGTGCCAGCAGTCCCGTTAGGGGTTCCTACGAGCAGTACTTC. This codes for CASSPVRGSYEQYF. Full variable domain (missing parts from reference TRBV28 and TRBJ2-7): DVKVTQSSRYLVKRTGEKVFLECVQDMDHENMFWYRQDPGLGLRLIYFSYDVKMKEKGDIPEGYSVSREKKERFSLILESASTNQTSMYLCASSPVRGSYEQYFGPGTRLTVT.

The chain combines TRBV9 with TRBJ2-1, with TRBD1 matching 9 bases. Germline CDR1 reads SGDLS; CDR2 reads YYNGEE. There are 15 residues in the CDR3. J was trimmed by 4 bases and V by 0 bases; bases with no gene match: 2. The CDR3 loop reads CASSVDRGPYNEQFF. CDR3 in DNA: TGTGCCAGCAGCGTAGACAGGGGGCCTTACAATGAGCAGTTCTTC.

The rearrangement links TRBV12-3 or TRBV12-4 to TRBJ1-4; D perhaps matches TRBD1 (5 bases). Trimming shortened V by 0 bases and J by 6 bases, and 8 bases separated the two germline ends. The CDR3 contains 14 residues. This CDR3 reads CASSLATGDEKLFF. CDR3 sequence (DNA): TGTGCCAGCAGTTTAGCGACGGGGGATGAAAAACTGTTTTTT.